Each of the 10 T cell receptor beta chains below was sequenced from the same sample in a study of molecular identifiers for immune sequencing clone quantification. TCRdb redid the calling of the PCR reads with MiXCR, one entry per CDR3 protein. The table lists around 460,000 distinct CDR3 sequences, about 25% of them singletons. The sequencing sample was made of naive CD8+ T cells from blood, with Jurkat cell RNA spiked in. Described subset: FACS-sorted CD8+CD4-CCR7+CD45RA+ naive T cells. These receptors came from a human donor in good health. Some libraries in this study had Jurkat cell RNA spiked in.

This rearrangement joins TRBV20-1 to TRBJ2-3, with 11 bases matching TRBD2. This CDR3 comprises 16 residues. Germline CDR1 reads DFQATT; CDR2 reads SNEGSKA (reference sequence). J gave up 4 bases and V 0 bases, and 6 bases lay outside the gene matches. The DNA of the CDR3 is TGCAGTGCTAGAGATACTAGCGGGGGTTGGTCAGATACGCAGTATTTT. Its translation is CSARDTSGGWSDTQYF.

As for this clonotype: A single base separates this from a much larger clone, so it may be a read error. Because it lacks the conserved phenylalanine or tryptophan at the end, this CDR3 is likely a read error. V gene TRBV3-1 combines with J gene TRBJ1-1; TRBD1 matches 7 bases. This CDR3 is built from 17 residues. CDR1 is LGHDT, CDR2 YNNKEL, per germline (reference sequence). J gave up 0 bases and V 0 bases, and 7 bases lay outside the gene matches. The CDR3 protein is CASSQDPTGSMNTEAFL. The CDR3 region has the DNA TGTGCCAGCAGCCAAGATCCGACAGGGTCTATGAACACTGAAGCTTTCCTT.

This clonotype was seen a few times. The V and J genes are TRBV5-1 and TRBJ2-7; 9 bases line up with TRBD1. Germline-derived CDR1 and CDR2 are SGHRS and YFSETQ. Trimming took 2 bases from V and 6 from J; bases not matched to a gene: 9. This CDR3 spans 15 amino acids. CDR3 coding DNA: TGCGCCAGCAGCTTTTCTTGGGAGGGACAGGGCGAGCAGTACTTC. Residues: CASSFSWEGQGEQYF.

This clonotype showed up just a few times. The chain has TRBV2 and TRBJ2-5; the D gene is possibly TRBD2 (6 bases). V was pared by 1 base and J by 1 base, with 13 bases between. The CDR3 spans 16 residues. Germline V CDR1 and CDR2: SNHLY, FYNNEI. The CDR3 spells CASSEDLGSFQETQYF. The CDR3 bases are TGTGCCAGCAGTGAAGATCTCGGGAGTTTCCAAGAGACCCAGTACTTC.

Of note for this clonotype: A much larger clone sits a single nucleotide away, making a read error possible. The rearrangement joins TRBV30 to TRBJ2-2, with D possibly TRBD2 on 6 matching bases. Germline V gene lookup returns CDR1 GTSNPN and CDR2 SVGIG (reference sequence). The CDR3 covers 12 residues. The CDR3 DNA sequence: TGTGCCTGGAGTGTCGGCGGCGGGGAGCTGTTATTT. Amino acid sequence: CAWSVGGGELLF.

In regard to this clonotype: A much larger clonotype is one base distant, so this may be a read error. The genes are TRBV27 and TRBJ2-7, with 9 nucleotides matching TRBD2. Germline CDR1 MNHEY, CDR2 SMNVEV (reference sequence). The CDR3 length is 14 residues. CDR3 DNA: TGTGCCGGCAGTTATGCGGGAGGGTCGTACGAGCAGTACTTC. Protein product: CAGSYAGGSYEQYF.

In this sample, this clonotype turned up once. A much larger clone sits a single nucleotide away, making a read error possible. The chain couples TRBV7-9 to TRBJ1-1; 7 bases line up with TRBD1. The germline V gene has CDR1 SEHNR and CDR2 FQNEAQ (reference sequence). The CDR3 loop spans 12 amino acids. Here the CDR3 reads CAGSDRATEAFF. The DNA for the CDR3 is TGTGCCGGCAGCGACAGGGCAACTGAAGCTTTCTTT.

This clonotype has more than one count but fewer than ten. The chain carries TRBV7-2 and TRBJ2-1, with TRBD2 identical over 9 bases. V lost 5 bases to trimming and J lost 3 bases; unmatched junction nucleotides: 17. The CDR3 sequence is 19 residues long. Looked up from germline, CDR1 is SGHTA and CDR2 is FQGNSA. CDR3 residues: CASSSFSIVSGGLYNEQFF. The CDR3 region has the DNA TGTGCCAGCAGCAGTTTCTCCATCGTTAGCGGGGGCCTCTACAATGAGCAGTTCTTC. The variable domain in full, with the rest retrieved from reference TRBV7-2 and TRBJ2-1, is GAGVSQSPSNKVTEKGKDVELRCDPISGHTALYWYRQSLGQGLEFLIYFQGNSAPDKSGLPSDRFSAERTGGSVSTLTIQRTQQEDSAVYLCASSSFSIVSGGLYNEQFFGPGTRLTVL.

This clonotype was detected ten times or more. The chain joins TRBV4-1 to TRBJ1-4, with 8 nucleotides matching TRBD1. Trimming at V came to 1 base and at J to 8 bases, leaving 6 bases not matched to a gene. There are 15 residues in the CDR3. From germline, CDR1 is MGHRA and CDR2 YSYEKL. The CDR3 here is CASSQVTGGTEKLFF. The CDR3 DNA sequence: TGCGCCAGCAGCCAAGTAACAGGGGGGACAGAAAAACTGTTTTTT.

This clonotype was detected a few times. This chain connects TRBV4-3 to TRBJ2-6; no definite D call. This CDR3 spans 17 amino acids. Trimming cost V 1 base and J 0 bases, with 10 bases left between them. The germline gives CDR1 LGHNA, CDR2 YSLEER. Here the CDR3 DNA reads TGCGCCAGCAGCCAAGGTCCGGGTAGCTCTGGGGCCAACGTCCTGACTTTC. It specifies CASSQGPGSSGANVLTF.